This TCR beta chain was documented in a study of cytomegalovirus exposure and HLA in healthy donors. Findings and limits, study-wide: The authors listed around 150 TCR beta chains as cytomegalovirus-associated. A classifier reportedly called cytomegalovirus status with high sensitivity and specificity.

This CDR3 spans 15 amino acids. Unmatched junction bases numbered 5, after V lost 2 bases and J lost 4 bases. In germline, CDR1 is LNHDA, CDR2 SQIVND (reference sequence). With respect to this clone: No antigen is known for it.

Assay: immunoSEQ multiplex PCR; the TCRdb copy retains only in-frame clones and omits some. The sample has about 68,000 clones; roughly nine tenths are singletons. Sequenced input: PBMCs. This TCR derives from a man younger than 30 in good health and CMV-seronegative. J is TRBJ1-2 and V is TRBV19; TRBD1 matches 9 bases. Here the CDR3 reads CASSIRGTGRYGYTF. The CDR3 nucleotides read TGTGCCAGTAGTATAAGGGGGACAGGGCGCTATGGCTACACCTTC.